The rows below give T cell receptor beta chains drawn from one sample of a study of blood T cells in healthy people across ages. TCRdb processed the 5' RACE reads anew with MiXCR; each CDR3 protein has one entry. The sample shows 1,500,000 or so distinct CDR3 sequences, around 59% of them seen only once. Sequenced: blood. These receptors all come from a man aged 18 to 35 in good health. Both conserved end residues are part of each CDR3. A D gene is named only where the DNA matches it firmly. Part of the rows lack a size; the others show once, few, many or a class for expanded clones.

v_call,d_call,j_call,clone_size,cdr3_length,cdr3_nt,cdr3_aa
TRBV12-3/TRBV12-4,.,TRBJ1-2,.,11,TGTGCCAGCAGCCCGGGACATATAGCCACCTTC,CASSPGHIATF
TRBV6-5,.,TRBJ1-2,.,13,TGTGCCAGCAGTTCCCGGGGGGCGAGAGGCTACACCTTC,CASSSRGARGYTF
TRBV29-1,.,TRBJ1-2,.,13,TGCAGCGTTGGACAGGTTCTCAACTATGGCTACACCTTC,CSVGQVLNYGYTF
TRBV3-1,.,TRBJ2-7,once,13,TGTGCCAGCAGCCTCAGGGTAACGAACGAGCAGTACTTC,CASSLRVTNEQYF
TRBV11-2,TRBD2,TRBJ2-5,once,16,TGTGCCAGCAGCCCGCGACTAGCGGGGAATTCAGAGACCCAGTACTTC,CASSPRLAGNSETQYF
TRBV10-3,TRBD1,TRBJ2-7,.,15,TGTGCCATCAGTGAGTCGGGGGACAGGGACCACGAGCAGTACTTC,CAISESGDRDHEQYF
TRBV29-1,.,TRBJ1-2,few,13,TGCAGCGTTGGGATTGGGACGGGCGGAGGCTACACCTTC,CSVGIGTGGGYTF
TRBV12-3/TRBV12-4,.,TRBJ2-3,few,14,TGTGCCAGCAGTTCCCCTGCGGCCTCAGATACGCAGTATTTT,CASSSPAASDTQYF
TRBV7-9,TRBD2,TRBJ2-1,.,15,TGTGCCAGCAGCTCTAGCGGGAGGGCCGGAAATGAGCAGTTCTTC,CASSSSGRAGNEQFF
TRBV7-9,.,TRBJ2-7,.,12,TGTGCCAGCAGCTTCGGGCCCTTAGAGCAGTACTTC,CASSFGPLEQYF
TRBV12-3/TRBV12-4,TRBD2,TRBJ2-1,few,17,TGTGCCAGCAGTGCGGGCAGGGGACTAGGAAACTACAATGAGCAGTTCTTC,CASSAGRGLGNYNEQFF
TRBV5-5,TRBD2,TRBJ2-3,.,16,TGTGCCAGCAGCTATGCCCTAGCGGGACGAACAGATACGCAGTATTTT,CASSYALAGRTDTQYF
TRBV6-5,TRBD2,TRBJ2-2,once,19,TGTGCCAGCAGTTACCTCCCTGGACTAGCGGGGGTGAACACCGGGGAGCTGTTTTTT,CASSYLPGLAGVNTGELFF
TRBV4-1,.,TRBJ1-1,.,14,TGCGCCAGCAGCCAAGATTATGTTTCAGGGGAAGCTTTCTTT,CASSQDYVSGEAFF
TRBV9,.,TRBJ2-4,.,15,TGTGCCAGCAGCCCTACGATTGGGGTAGGAGGCATTCAGTACTTC,CASSPTIGVGGIQYF
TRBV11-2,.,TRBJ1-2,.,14,TGTGCCAGCAGCCCTTTCACGGGGATCTATGGCTACACCTTC,CASSPFTGIYGYTF
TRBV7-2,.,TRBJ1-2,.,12,TGTGCCAGCAGCACCGCCTCCTATGGCTACACCTTC,CASSTASYGYTF
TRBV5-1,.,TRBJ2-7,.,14,TGCGCCAGCAGCTTGGAGCGGCCTCCCTACGAGCAGTACTTC,CASSLERPPYEQYF